This entry is about one TCR beta chain. No antigen is known for it. This entry comes from a study of cytomegalovirus exposure and HLA in healthy donors. PCR primers comprised 60 Vbeta and 13 Jbeta primers. Original processing methods: In a later analysis, the count reached some 83 million unique TCR beta chains, with roughly 12 million shared. Here immunoSEQ multiplex PCR was the method, and the copy in TCRdb shows in-frame clones only, minus some. The DNA was the basis for D and trimming; V, J and clone size are from that table. Across approximately 30,000 clones, the top ten clones capture approximately 3.6% of the sample. Overall study findings and caveats: TCR beta sequences reportedly predicted most subjects' HLA-A and HLA-B alleles accurately. Among TCR sequences, most were rare, though some public TCRs appeared in many donors.

CDR3 size: 14 residues. The germline V gene encodes CDR1 SQVTM and CDR2 ANQGSEA. Trimming took 0 bases from V and 8 from J, leaving 13 bases between them. The V call is TRBV29-1, the J call TRBJ2-2; D is perhaps TRBD1 (5 bases). Source material: PBMCs. The sequence was collected from a woman between 40 and 50 years old in good health and CMV-seropositive. The CDR3 region is CSVEDGASSGELFF. The CDR3, as DNA: TGCAGCGTTGAAGATGGGGCTAGTAGTGGGGAGCTGTTTTTT.